This entry features one T cell receptor beta chain sequence. Its antigen is still unknown. V lost 4 bases and J 2 bases, leaving 12 bases between the germline ends. CDR3 length: 14 residues. Germline loops: CDR1 MDHEN, CDR2 SYDVKM. These data are taken from a study of T cell responses to AZD1222 COVID-19 vaccine. General study findings and limits: Repertoires were collected only later (after the peak T cell response had occurred).

Measured with immunoSEQ multiplex PCR; TCRdb has only the in-frame clones, and not every one. The table has roughly 120,000 clones, 65% to 90% seen once. This specimen consisted of peripheral blood, obtained on day 0 of AZD1222 vaccination. The V and J genes are TRBV28 and TRBJ2-7; D is possibly TRBD1 or TRBD2 (6 bases each). The source is an adult in good health. The CDR3 protein is CASSSQGGTYEQYF. CDR3 DNA sequence: TGTGCCAGCAGTTCCCAAGGGGGGACCTACGAGCAGTACTTC.